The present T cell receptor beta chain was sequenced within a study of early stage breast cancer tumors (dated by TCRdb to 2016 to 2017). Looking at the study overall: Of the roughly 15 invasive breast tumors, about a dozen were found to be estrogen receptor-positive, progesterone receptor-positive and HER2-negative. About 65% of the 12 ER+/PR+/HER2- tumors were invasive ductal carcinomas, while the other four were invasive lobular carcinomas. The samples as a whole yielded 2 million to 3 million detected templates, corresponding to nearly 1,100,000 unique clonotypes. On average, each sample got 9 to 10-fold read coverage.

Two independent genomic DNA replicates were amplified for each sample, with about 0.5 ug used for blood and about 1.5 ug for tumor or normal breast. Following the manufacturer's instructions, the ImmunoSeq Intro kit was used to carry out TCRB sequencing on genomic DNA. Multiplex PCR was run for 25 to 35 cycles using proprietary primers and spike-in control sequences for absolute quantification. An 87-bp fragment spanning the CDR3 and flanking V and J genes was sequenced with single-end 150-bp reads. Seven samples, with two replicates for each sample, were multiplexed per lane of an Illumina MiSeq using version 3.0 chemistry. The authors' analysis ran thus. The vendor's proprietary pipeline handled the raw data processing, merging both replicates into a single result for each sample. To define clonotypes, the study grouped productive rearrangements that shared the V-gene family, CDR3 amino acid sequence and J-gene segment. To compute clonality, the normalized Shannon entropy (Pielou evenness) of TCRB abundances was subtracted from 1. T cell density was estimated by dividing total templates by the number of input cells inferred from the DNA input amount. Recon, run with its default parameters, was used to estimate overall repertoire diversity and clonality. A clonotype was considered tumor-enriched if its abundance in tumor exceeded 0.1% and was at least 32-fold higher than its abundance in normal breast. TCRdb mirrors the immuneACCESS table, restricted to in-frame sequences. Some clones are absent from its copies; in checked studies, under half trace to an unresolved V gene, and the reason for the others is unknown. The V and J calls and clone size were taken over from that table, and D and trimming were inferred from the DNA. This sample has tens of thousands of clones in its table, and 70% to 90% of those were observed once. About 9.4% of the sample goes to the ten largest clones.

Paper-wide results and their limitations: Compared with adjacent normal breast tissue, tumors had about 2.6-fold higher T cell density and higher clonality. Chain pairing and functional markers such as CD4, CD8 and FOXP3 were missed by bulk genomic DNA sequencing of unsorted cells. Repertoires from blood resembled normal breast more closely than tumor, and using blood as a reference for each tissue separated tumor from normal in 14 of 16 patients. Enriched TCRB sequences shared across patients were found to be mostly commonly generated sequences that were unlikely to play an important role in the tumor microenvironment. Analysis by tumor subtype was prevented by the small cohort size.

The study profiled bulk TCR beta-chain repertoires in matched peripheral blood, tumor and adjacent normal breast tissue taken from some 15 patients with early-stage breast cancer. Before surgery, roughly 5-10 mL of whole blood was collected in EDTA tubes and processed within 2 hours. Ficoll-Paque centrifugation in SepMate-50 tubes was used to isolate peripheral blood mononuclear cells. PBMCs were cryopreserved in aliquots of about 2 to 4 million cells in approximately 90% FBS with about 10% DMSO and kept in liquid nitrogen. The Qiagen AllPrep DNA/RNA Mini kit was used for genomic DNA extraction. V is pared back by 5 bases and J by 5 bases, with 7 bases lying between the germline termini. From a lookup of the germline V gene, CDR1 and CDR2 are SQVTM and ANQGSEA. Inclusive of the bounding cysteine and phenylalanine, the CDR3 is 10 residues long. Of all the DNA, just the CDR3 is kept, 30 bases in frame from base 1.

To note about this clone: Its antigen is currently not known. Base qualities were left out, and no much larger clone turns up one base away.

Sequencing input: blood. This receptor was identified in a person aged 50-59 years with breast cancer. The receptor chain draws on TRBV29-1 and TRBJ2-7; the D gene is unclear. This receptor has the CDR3 CSVTQHEQYF. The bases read TGCAGCGTTACCCAGCACGAGCAGTACTTC.